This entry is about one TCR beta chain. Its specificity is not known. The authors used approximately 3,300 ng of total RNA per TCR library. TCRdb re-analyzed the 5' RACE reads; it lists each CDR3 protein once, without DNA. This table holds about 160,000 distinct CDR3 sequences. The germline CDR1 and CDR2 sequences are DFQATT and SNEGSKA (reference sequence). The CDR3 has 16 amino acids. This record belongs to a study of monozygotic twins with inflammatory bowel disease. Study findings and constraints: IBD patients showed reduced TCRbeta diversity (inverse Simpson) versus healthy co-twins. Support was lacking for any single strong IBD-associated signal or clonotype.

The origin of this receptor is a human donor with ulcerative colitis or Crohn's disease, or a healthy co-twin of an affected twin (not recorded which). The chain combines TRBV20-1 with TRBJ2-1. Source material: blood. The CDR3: CSARDRDIGSYNEQFF.